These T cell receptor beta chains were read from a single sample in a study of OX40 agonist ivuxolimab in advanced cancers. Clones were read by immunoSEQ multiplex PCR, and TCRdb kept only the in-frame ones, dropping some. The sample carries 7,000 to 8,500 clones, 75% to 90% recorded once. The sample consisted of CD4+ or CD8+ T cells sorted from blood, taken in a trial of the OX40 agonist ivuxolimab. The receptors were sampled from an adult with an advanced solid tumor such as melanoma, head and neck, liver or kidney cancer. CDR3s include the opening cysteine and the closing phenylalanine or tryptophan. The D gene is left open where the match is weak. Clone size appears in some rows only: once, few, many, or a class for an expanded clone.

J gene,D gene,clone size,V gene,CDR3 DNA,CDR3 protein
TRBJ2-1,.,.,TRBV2,TGTGCCAGCAGAGGGGACACCGGCTCCTACAATGAGCAGTTCTTC,CASRGDTGSYNEQFF
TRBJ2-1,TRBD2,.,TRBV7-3,TGTGCCAGCAGCCCGTACGGACTAGCGGGGGGAAATGAGCAGTTCTTC,CASSPYGLAGGNEQFF
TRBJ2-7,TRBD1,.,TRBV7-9,TGTGCCAGCAGCTACGGGACAGGTCAACTCAAAACCGACGAGCAGTACTTC,CASSYGTGQLKTDEQYF
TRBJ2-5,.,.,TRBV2,TGTGCCAGACAGGACGGAAAACAAGAGACCCAGTACTTC,CARQDGKQETQYF
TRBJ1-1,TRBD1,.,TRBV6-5,TGTGCCAGCAGCTGGACAGGGGGGAACACTGAAGCTTTCTTT,CASSWTGGNTEAFF
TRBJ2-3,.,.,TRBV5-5,TGTGCCAGCAGCTTGTGGGGCACAGATACGCAGTATTTT,CASSLWGTDTQYF
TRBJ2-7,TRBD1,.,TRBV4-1,TGCGCCAGCAGCCCCATGGACAGGGGCCCCTACGAGCAGTACTTC,CASSPMDRGPYEQYF
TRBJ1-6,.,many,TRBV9,TGTGCCAGCAGCGTAGGCTCGGGAAGAGATAATTCACCCCTCCACTTT,CASSVGSGRDNSPLHF
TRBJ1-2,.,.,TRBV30,TGTGCCTGGAGTGGGGGGGGCTATGGCTACACCTTC,CAWSGGGYGYTF
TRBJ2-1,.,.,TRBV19,TGTGCCAGTAGTTTCCGACTAGTGGAGGGCAATGAGCAGTTCTTC,CASSFRLVEGNEQFF
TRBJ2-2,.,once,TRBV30,TGTGCCTGGAGTGCTTTACAGGGAATCGGGGAGCTGTTTTTT,CAWSALQGIGELFF
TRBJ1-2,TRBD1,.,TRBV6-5,TGTGCCCCCAGGGGGCCCTATGGCTACACCTTC,CAPRGPYGYTF
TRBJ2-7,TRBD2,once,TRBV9,TGTGCCAGCAGCGTAGTCTCCCTAGCGGGGGTGGGCGAGCAGTACTTC,CASSVVSLAGVGEQYF
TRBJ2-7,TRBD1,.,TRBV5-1,TGCGCCAGCAGCTTGATTGGGACAGACTACGAGCAGTACTTC,CASSLIGTDYEQYF